This T cell receptor beta chain was sequenced for a study of OX40 agonist ivuxolimab in advanced cancers. Study-level background: In three patients, partial responses were observed, one with hepatocellular carcinoma and two with cutaneous melanoma.

V dropped 6 bases and J dropped 0 bases, with 15 bases sitting between them. Germline values: CDR1 MNHNY, CDR2 SVGAGI (reference sequence). CDR3 length: 16 residues. TCRdb's copy holds only in-frame clones and misses some; the assay was immunoSEQ multiplex PCR. The sample records 90,000 to 95,000 clones, approximately 81% being singletons. Drawing of blood for sampling happened at baseline, at cycle 4 day 1, and at cycle 7 day 1. This chain joins TRBV6-6 and TRBJ1-3, with D uncertain. The source is an adult with an advanced solid tumor such as melanoma, head and neck, liver or kidney cancer. The sequencing used CD4+ or CD8+ T cells sorted from blood, collected in a trial of the OX40 agonist ivuxolimab. CDR3: CASRPGLQSSGNTIYF. The CDR3 DNA reads as TGTGCCAGCAGACCCGGGCTCCAGAGCTCTGGAAACACCATATATTTT.